This T cell receptor beta chain emerged from a study of shared clonotypes between healthy human individuals. Study in general: Each donor's CD4 naive and CD4 memory cells filled three plates apiece, CD8 naive two, and CD8 memory one. Study findings and constraints: Naive CD4 clonotypes were shared across several donors at about 5.3%.

For this clone: Its antigen is still unknown.

Trimming cost V 3 bases and J 1 base, with 19 bases left between them. From germline, CDR1 is LNHNV and CDR2 YYDKDF (reference sequence). The CDR3 runs to 18 residues. Assay used: immunoSEQ multiplex PCR; TCRdb lists only in-frame clones, some missing. The data contain 2 million to 2.5 million clones, about 92% of them singletons. Donation came from healthy HIV-negative adults that had no recent acute infections or vaccinations. This TCR was recovered from a young man in good health. Some clones in this sample may be carry-over from other donors' samples. The sequenced sample consisted of naive CD4+ T cells from PBMCs. This sample's subset: CD45RA+ positively selected. The chain links TRBV15 to TRBJ1-3; D uncertain. The CDR3 sequence: CATSRILAADRSGNTIYF. DNA of the CDR3: TGTGCCACCAGCAGGATTTTGGCGGCAGACCGTTCTGGAAACACCATATATTTT.